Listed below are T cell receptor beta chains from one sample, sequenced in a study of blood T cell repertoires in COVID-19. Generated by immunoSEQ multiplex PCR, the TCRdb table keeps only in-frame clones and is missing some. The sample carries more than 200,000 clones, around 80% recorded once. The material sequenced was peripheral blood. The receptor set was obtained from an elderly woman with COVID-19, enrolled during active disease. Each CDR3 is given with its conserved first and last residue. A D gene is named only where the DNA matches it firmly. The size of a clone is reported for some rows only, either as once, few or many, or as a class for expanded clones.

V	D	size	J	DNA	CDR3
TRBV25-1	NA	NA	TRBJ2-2	TGTGCCAGCAGTGGCAGAGGGGAGCTGTTTTTT	CASSGRGELFF
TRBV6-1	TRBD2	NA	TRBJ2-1	TGTGCCAGCAGTGAACAAGGGCTAGCGGGGGGTATCTCCTACAATGAGCAGTTCTTC	CASSEQGLAGGISYNEQFF
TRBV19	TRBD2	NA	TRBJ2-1	TGTGCCAGTAGTAGCCGGGTTGCGGGGGGCTACAATGAGCAGTTCTTC	CASSSRVAGGYNEQFF
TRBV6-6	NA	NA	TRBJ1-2	TGTGCCAGCAGTTACTCGATTCGGGGAGGCTACACCTTC	CASSYSIRGGYTF
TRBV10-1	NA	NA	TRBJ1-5	TGCGCCAGCAGTGAGTCCTACAATCAGCCCCAGCATTTT	CASSESYNQPQHF
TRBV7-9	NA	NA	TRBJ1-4	TGTGCCAGCAGCTTAGGTGGTACGAGGGATAGGAATGAAAAACTGTTTTTT	CASSLGGTRDRNEKLFF
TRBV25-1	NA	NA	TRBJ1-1	TGTGCCAGCAGTGAGGGCTTCGACACCCTGGGAGCTTTCTTT	CASSEGFDTLGAFF
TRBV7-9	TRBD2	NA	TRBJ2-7	TGTGCCAGCAGCCCCTCAGCGGGGGGATTTATCGAGCAGTACTTC	CASSPSAGGFIEQYF
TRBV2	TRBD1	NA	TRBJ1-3	TGTGCCAGCAGGGTCCCGGGACAGGGGGCGAGGGGAAACACCATATATTTT	CASRVPGQGARGNTIYF
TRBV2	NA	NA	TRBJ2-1	TGTGCCAGCAGTGCGTATGAGCAGTTCTTC	CASSAYEQFF
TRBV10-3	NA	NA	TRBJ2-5	TGTGCCATCAGTGAGTGGCGGTTGGAGACCCAGTACTTC	CAISEWRLETQYF
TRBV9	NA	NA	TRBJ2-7	TGTGCCAGCAGCGTAGGGCAGGGTCCCTACGAGCAGTACTTC	CASSVGQGPYEQYF
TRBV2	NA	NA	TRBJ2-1	TGTGCCAGCAGTGGGGGGTCGTGGGAGGATGAGCAGTTCTTC	CASSGGSWEDEQFF
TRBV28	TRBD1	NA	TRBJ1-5	TGTGCCAGCAGTTGGGACAGGGGGTTTTTGGGCAATCAGCCCCAGCATTTT	CASSWDRGFLGNQPQHF
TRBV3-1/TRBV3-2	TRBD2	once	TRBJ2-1	TGTGCCAGCAGCCAAGAAGGGACTAGCGTTAATGAGCAGTTCTTC	CASSQEGTSVNEQFF